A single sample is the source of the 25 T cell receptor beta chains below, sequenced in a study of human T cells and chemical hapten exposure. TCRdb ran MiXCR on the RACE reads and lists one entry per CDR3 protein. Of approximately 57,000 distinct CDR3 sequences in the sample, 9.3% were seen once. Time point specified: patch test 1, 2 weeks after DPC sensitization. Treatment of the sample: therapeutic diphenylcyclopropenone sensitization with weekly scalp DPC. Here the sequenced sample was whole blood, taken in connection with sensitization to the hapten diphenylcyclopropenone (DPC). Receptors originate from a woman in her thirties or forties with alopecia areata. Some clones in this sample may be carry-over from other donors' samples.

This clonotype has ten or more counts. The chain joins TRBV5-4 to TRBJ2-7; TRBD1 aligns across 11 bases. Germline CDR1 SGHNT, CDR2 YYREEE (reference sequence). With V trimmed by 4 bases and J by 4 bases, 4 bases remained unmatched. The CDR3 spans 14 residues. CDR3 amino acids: CASSEDRGLYEQYF. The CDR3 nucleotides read TGTGCCAGCAGCGAGGACAGGGGGCTGTACGAGCAGTACTTC.

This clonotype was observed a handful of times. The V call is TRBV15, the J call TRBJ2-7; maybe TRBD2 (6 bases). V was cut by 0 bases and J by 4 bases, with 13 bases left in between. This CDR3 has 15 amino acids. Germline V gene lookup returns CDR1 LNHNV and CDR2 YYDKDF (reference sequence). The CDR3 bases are TGTGCCACCAGCAGAGAGGTAGCGGCCGGATACGAGCAGTACTTC. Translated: CATSREVAAGYEQYF.

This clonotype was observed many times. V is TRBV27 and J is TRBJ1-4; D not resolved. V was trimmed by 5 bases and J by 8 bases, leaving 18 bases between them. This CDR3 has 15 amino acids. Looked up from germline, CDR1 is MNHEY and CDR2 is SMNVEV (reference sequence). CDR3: CASSRLGGDSEKLFF. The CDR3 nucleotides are TGTGCCAGCAGTCGACTGGGCGGGGATTCAGAAAAACTGTTTTTT.

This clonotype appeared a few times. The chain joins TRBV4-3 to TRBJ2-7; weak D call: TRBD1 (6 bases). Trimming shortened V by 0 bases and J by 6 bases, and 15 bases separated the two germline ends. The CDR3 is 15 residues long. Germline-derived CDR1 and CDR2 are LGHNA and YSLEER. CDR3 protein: CASSQDRTGQSEQYF. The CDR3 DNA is TGCGCCAGCAGCCAAGATCGAACAGGGCAGAGCGAGCAGTACTTC.

DNA of the CDR3: TGTGCCAGCAGTTTAATGGGACAGGGCGTTATTCCCTTTGGCTACACCTTC. It encodes CASSLMGQGVIPFGYTF. The chain carries TRBV28 and TRBJ1-2, with TRBD1 matching 9 bases. With V trimmed by 2 bases and J by 7 bases, 14 bases remained unmatched. The CDR3 runs to 17 residues. The germline V gene encodes CDR1 MDHEN and CDR2 SYDVKM.

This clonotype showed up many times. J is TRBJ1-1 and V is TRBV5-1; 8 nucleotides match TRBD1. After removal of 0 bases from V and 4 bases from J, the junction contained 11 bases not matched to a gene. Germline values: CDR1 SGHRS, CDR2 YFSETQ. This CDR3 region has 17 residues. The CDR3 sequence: CASSLGFRGQGGTEAFF. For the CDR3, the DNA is TGCGCCAGCAGCTTGGGATTTCGCGGACAGGGAGGCACTGAAGCTTTCTTT.

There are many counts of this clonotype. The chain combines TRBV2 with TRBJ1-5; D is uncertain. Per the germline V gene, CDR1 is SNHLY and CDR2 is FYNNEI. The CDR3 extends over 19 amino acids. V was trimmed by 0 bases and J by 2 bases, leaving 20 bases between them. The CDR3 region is CASSEALRAKPAGNQPQHF. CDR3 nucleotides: TGTGCCAGCAGTGAAGCGCTTCGGGCCAAACCGGCTGGCAATCAGCCCCAGCATTTT. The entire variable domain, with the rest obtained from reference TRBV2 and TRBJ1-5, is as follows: EPEVTQTPSHQVTQMGQEVILRCVPISNHLYFYWYRQILGQKVEFLVSFYNNEISEKSEIFDDQFSVERPDGSNFTLKIRSTKLEDSAMYFCASSEALRAKPAGNQPQHFGDGTRLSIL.

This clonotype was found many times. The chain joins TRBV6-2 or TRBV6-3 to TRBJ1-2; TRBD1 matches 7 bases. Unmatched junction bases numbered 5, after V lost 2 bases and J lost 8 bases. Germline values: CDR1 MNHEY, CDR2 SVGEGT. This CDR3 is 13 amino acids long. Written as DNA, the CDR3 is TGTGCCAGCAGTTACGAGGGGGCGAAGGGCTACACCTTC. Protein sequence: CASSYEGAKGYTF.

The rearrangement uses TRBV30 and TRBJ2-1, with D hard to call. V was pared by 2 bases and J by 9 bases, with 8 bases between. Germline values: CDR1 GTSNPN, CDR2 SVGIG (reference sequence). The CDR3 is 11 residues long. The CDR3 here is CAWSRAIEQFF. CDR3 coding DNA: TGTGCCTGGAGTAGGGCGATTGAGCAGTTCTTC.

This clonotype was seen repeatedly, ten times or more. In nucleotides, the CDR3 is TGTGCCAGCAGCGGAGCAGAAGGCGGAATCCAGTACTTC. Its protein is CASSGAEGGIQYF. The chain employs TRBV7-7 and TRBJ2-5; D gene unclear. The CDR3 covers 13 residues. Per germline, CDR1 SSHAT and CDR2 FNYEAQ (reference sequence). Trimming cost V 5 bases and J 10 bases, with 17 bases left between them.

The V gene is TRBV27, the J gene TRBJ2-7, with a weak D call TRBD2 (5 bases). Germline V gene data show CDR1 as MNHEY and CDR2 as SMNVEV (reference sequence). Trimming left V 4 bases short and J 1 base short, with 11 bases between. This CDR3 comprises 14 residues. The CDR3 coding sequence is TGTGCCAGCAGTTCGGGGTTAGGATCCTACGAGCAGTACTTC. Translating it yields CASSSGLGSYEQYF.

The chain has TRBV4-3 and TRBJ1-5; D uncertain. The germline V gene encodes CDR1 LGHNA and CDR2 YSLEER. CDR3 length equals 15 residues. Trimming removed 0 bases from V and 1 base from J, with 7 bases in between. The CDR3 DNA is TGCGCCAGCAGCCAAGATAGTTTGAGCAATCAGCCCCAGCATTTT. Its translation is CASSQDSLSNQPQHF.

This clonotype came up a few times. CDR3 sequence (DNA): TGTGCCAGCTCACGGTCGGAAAGCTCCTACGAGCAGTACTTC. The encoded protein is CASSRSESSYEQYF. This chain links TRBV18 with TRBJ2-7; D is unclear. The germline V gene has CDR1 KGHSH and CDR2 LQKENI. The CDR3 has 14 amino acids. The V gene lost 4 bases and the J gene lost 0 bases, with 10 bases spanning the gap.

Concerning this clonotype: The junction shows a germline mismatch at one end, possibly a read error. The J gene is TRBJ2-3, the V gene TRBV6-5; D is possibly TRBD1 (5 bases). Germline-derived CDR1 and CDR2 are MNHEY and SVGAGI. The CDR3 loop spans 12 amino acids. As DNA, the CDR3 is TGTGCCAGCAGTTTGGGCACAGGTACGCAGTATTTT. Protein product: CASSLGTGTQYF.

The CDR3 region has the DNA TGTGCCAGCAGCCCTTGGGACCCTACTAGTGTGCAGTACTTC. Residues: CASSPWDPTSVQYF. V and J are TRBV7-2 and TRBJ2-7; either TRBD1 or TRBD2 may supply D (5 bases each). This CDR3 region has 14 residues. The V end was cut by 5 bases, the J end by 9 bases, with 20 bases between. CDR1 and CDR2 (germline): SGHTA, FQGNSA.

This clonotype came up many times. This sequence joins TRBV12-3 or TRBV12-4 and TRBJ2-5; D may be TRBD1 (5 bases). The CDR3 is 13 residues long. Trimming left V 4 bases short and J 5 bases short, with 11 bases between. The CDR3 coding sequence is TGTGCCAGCAGTTCTGACAGACGCGAGACCCAGTACTTC. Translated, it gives CASSSDRRETQYF.

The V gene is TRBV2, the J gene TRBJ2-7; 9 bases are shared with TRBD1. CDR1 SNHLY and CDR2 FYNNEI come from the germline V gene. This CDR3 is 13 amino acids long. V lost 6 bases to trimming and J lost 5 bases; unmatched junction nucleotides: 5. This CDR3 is CASRDRGVDEQYF. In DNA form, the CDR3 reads TGTGCCAGCAGGGACAGGGGAGTGGACGAGCAGTACTTC. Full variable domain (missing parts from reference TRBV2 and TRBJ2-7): EPEVTQTPSHQVTQMGQEVILRCVPISNHLYFYWYRQILGQKVEFLVSFYNNEISEKSEIFDDQFSVERPDGSNFTLKIRSTKLEDSAMYFCASRDRGVDEQYFGPGTRLTVT.

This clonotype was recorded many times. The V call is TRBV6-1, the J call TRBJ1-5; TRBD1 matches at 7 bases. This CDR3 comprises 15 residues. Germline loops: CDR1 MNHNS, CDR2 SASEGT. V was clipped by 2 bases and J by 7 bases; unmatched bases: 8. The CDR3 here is CASSEFEGADQPQHF. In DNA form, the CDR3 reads TGTGCCAGCAGTGAATTCGAGGGGGCGGACCAGCCCCAGCATTTT.

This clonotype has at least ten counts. The CDR3 nucleotides are TGTGCCAGCAGTCGAATACTGAACACTGAAGCTTTCTTT. This translates into CASSRILNTEAFF. The chain joins TRBV28 to TRBJ1-1, with no clear D. The germline V and J ends were trimmed by 5 bases and 0 bases, with 7 bases remaining between them. Germline CDR1 MDHEN, CDR2 SYDVKM. The CDR3 spans 13 residues.

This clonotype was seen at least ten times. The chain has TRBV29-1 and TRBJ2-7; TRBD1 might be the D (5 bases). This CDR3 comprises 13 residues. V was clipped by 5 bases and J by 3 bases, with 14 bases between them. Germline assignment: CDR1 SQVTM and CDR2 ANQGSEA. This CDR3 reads CSVPGRENYEQYF. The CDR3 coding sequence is TGCAGCGTTCCCGGCAGGGAAAACTACGAGCAGTACTTC.

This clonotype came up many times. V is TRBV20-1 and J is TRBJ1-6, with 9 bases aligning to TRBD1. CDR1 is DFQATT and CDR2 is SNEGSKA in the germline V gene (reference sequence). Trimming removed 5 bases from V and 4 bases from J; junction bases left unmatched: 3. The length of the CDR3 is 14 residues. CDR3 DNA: TGCAGTGCTGTGACAGGGGGTTATAATTCACCCCTCCACTTT. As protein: CSAVTGGYNSPLHF.

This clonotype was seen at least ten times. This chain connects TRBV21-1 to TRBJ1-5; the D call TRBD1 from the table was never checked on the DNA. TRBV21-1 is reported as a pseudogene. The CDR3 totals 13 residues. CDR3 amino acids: CARTGLGNQPQHF. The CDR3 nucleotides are TGTGCCCGGACAGGCTTGGGGAATCAGCCCCAGCATTTT.

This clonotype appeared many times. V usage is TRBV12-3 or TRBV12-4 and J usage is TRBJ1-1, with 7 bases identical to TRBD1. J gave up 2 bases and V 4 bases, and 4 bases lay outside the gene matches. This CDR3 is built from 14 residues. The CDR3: CASSSEGANTEAFF. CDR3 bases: TGTGCCAGCAGTTCCGAGGGGGCTAACACTGAAGCTTTCTTT.

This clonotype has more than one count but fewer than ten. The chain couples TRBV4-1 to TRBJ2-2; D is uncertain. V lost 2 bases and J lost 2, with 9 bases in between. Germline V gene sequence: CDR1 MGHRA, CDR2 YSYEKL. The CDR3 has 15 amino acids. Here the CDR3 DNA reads TGCGCCAGCAGCCAATCATTGGGTAACACCGGGGAGCTGTTTTTT. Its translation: CASSQSLGNTGELFF.

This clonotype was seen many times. The CDR3 DNA is TGTGCCAGCAGCCTCAAAACCGCGCGGGGAGGGGGCGAGCAGTACTTC. Amino acid sequence: CASSLKTARGGGEQYF. The V gene is TRBV7-6, the J gene TRBJ2-7; tentatively, D is TRBD2 (7 bases). The CDR3 extends over 16 amino acids. CDR1 and CDR2 (germline): SGHVS, FNYEAQ. Trimming shortened V by 5 bases and J by 6 bases, and 23 bases separated the two germline ends.